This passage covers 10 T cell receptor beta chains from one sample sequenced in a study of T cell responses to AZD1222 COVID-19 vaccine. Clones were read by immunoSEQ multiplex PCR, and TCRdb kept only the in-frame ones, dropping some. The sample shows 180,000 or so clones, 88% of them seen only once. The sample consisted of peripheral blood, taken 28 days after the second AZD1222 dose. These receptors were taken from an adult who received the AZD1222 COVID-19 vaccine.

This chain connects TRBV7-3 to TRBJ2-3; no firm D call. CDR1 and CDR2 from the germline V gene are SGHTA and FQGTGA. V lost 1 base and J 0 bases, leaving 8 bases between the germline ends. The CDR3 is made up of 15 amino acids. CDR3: CASSLNGRSTDTQYF. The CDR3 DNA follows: TGTGCCAGCAGCTTAAACGGCAGGAGCACAGATACGCAGTATTTT.

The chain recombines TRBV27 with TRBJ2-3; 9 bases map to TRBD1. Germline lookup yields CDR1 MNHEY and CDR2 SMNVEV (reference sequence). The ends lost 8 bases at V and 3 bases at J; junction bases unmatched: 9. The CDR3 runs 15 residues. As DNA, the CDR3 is TGTGCCAGCCGAAAACCGGGACAGGGAACAGATACGCAGTATTTT. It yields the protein CASRKPGQGTDTQYF.

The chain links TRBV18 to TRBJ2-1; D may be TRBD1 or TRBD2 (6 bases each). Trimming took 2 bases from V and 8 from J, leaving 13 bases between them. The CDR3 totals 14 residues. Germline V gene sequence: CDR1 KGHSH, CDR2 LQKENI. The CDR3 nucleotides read TGTGCCAGCTCACCATTCTCAGGGGAGGATGAGCAGTTCTTC. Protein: CASSPFSGEDEQFF.

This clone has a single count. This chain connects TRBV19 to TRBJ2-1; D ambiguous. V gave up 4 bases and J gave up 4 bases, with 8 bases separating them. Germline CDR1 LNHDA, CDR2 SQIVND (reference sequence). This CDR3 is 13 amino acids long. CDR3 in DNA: TGTGCCAGTAGTAACAACCCATACAATGAGCAGTTCTTC. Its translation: CASSNNPYNEQFF.

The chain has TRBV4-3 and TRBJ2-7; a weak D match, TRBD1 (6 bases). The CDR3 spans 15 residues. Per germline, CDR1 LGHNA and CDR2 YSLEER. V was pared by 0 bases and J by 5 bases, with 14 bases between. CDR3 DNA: TGCGCCAGCAGCCAAGAAAACAGGGAAGTACACGAGCAGTACTTC. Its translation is CASSQENREVHEQYF.

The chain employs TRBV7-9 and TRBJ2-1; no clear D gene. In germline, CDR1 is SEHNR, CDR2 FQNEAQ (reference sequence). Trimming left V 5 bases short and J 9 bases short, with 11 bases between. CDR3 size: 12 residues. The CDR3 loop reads CASSLRRAEQFF. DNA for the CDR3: TGTGCCAGCAGCCTTCGTCGGGCTGAGCAGTTCTTC. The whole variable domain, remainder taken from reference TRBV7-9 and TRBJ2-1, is DTGVSQNPRHKITKRGQNVTFRCDPISEHNRLYWYRQTLGQGPEFLTYFQNEAQLEKSRLLSDRFSAERPKGSFSTLEIQRTEQGDSAMYLCASSLRRAEQFFGPGTRLTVL.

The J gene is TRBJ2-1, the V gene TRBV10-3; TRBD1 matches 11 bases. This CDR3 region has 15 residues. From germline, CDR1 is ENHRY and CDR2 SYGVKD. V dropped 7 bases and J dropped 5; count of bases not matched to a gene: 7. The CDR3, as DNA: TGTGCCATCATAAATCCGGGACAGGGGGACAATGAGCAGTTCTTC. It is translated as CAIINPGQGDNEQFF.

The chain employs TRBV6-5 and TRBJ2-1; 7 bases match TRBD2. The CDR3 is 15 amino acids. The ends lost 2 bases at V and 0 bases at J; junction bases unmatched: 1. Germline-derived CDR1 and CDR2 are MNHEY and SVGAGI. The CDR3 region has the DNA TGTGCCAGCAGTTACGGGGGGGTCTCCTACAATGAGCAGTTCTTC. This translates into CASSYGGVSYNEQFF.

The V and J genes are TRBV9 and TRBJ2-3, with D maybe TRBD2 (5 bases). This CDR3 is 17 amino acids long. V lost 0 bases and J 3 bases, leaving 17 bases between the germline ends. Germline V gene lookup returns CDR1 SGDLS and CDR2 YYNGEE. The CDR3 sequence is CASSVGADPGGTDTQYF. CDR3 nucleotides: TGTGCCAGCAGCGTAGGAGCGGACCCCGGAGGAACAGATACGCAGTATTTT.

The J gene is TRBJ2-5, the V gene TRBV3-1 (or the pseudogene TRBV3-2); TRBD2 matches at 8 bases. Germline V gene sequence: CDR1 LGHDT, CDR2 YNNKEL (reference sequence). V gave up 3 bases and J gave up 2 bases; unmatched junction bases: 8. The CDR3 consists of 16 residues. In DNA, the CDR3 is TGTGCCAGCAGCCAGGATCTTTTAGCGGGACAAGAGACCCAGTACTTC. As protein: CASSQDLLAGQETQYF.